This T cell receptor beta chain came from a study of CD8 T cells in Susac syndrome. cDNA came from approximately 0.5 to 1 ug RNA primed by random hexamers. TCRdb re-called the immunoSEQ multiplex PCR reads through MiXCR, storing one row per CDR3 protein. The sample includes about 190,000 distinct CDR3 sequences, roughly 91% of them seen just once. This clonotype has a single count. The source material was CD4+ T cells from PBMCs. This receptor was taken from a human donor with Susac syndrome.

The CDR3 here is CASSYGQGGPGLAGVGEFF. The CDR3 DNA reads as TGTGCCAGCAGTTACGGGCAGGGTGGCCCGGGACTAGCGGGAGTCGGGGAGTTCTTC. V usage is TRBV6-5 and J usage is TRBJ2-1, with 14 bases identical to TRBD2. V gave up 2 bases and J gave up 14 bases; unmatched junction bases: 20. Germline assignment: CDR1 MNHEY and CDR2 SVGAGI. The CDR3 sequence is 19 residues long.